This TCR beta chain is from a study of T cells expressing NK-cell markers. TCRdb reprocessed the 5' RACE reads, with one entry per CDR3 protein and no DNA. This sample contains some 600,000 distinct CDR3 sequences. This CDR3 has 13 residues. CDR1 SQVTM and CDR2 ANQGSEA come from the germline V gene. Sequenced: blood T cells: a sorted CD56 or NKG2C T cell subset, CD4+ or CD8+ T cells, or bulk PBMC T cells (not recorded which). V is TRBV29-1 and J is TRBJ2-1. This receptor was taken from a young man in good health. The CDR3 is CSVSYAVYNEQFF.